This TCR beta chain emerged from a study of blood T cell repertoires in COVID-19. Study overall: There were acute and convalescent COVID-19 samples, and they came from the United States, Italy and Spain. Sources were T cells, B-cell-depleted T cells, or PBMCs; the material itself was cDNA or gDNA.

Measured with immunoSEQ multiplex PCR; TCRdb has only the in-frame clones, and not every one. This table has over 60,000 clones, about 81% appearing once. The ends were cut back, 1 base at V and 6 bases at J, with 16 bases in the middle. CDR3 length: 16 amino acids. Germline lookup yields CDR1 KGHSH and CDR2 LQKENI. The rearrangement joins TRBV18 to TRBJ2-1, with a tentative D call TRBD2 (5 bases). This receptor was obtained from a human donor in a cohort sampled during active COVID-19. Sequenced sample: peripheral blood. The CDR3 reads CASSPRVAGMANEQFF. The CDR3 DNA is TGTGCCAGCTCACCACGTGTAGCCGGGATGGCCAATGAGCAGTTCTTC.